The text below deals with one T cell receptor (beta chain). The antigen is unknown. The CDR3 covers 14 residues. Germline V lookup: CDR1 DFQATT, CDR2 SNEGSKA (reference sequence). Each sample's input was roughly 250 ng genomic DNA, 30,000 to 45,000 genome equivalents. The sample comes from a study of T cell clusters in autoimmune cytopenias. Study in general: Per sample, median TRB depth was about 52,000 reads, yielding a median roughly 2,400 distinct clonotypes. The study, taken as a whole, reports: Healthy donors had around 3.1-fold more exclusive TRB clusters than active autoimmune hepatitis patients. No experiment has yet validated the function of the T cell clusters defined in silico.

TRB rearrangements were amplified by touch-down multiplex PCR with mixed TRB-A/B primers. TCRdb reprocessed the multiplex PCR reads and keeps a single row for each CDR3 protein, giving no DNA. The sample includes around 990 distinct CDR3 sequences. The genes are TRBV20-1 and TRBJ1-3; TCRdb's D gene call, TRBD1, goes unchecked for lack of DNA. Sequenced: peripheral blood. This receptor was obtained from a human donor with an autoimmune cytopenia or autoimmune hepatitis (not recorded which). This CDR3 reads CSAADRISGNTIYF.